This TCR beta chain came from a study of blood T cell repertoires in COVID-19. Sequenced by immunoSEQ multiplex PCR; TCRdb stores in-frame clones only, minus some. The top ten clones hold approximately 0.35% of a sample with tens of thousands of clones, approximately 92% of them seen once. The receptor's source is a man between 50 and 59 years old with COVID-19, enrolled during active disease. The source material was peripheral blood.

The CDR3 bases are TGTGCCAGCAGCTTAGAGGCAGGGAATGAAGCTTTCTTT. The encoded protein is CASSLEAGNEAFF. This chain connects TRBV7-9 to TRBJ1-1, with TRBD1 as a possible D gene (5 bases). Trimming pared 1 base from V and 7 bases from J, leaving 10 bases between. The CDR3 sequence is 13 residues long. In germline, CDR1 is SEHNR, CDR2 FQNEAQ (reference sequence).